These T cell receptor beta chains were read from a single sample in a study of blood T cells in healthy people across ages. From the 5' RACE reads, TCRdb called clonotypes with MiXCR, one entry per CDR3 protein. The sample lists approximately 1.5 million distinct CDR3 sequences; around 40% were seen once. The sequenced sample was blood. These receptors were collected from a woman between 18 and 29 years old in good health. Both conserved end residues are part of each CDR3.

J | V | CDR3
TRBJ1-1 | TRBV29-1 | CSVWTQEAFF
TRBJ1-1 | TRBV7-9 | CASSRERSLNTEAFF
TRBJ2-7 | TRBV28 | CASTTPGRSYEQYF
TRBJ2-5 | TRBV12-3/TRBV12-4 | CASSLALRAETQYF
TRBJ2-2 | TRBV7-2 | CASSYDRRGTGELFF
TRBJ2-1 | TRBV20-1 | CSASVLAGSLSEQFF
TRBJ2-2 | TRBV4-1 | CASSPLLLTGELFF
- | TRBV10-3 | CAIGRQSYEQYF
TRBJ1-2 | TRBV30 | CAWSVDRLEYGYTF
TRBJ1-2 | TRBV5-6 | CASSSLGQDINYGYTF
TRBJ2-1 | TRBV7-2 | CASSPGGGYEQFF
TRBJ2-5 | TRBV7-2 | CASNGEGGRWETQYF
TRBJ1-4 | TRBV7-9 | CASSSQDSNEKLFF
TRBJ2-3 | TRBV20-1 | CSPKWEGSDTQYF
TRBJ1-2 | TRBV25-1 | CASSGLGQGAQGYTF
TRBJ2-7 | TRBV20-1 | CSASTGQGFDEQYF
TRBJ2-7 | TRBV7-8 | CASGARVDTLSYEQYF
TRBJ1-2 | TRBV7-2 | CASSNPGQQLPNYGYTF
TRBJ1-6 | TRBV4-1 | CASSQDQVRTGLNSPLHF
TRBJ2-7 | TRBV12-3/TRBV12-4 | CASSFGTGTYYEQYF
TRBJ2-5 | TRBV20-1 | CSAFPSGGALYNEQYF
TRBJ2-3 | TRBV20-1 | CSARPPVDPTSTDTQYF
TRBJ2-3 | TRBV7-3 | CASSFQGGSGTSTDTQYF
TRBJ2-1 | TRBV27 | CASSLSRGGSNGQFF
TRBJ1-2 | TRBV4-3 | CASSQDGGGRIGYTF
TRBJ2-5 | TRBV2 | CASSDGLAEETQYF
- | TRBV6-2/TRBV6-3 | CASGKGRDSYNEQYF
TRBJ2-3 | TRBV7-6 | CASSLVGASTDTQYF
TRBJ2-1 | TRBV7-2 | CASSSYFFNEQFF